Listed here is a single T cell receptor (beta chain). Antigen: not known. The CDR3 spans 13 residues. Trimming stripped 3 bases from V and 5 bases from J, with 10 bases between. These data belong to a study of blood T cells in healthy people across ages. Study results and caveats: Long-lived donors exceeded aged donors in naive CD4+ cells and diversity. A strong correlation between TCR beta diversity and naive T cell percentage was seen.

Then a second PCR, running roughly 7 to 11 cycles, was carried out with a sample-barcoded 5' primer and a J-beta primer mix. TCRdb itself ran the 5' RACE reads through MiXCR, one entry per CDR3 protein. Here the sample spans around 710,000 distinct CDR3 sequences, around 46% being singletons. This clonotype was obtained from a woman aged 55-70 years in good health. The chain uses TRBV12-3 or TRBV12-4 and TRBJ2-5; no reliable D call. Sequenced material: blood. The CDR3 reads CASSFGVSETQYF. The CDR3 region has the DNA TGTGCCAGCAGTTTCGGCGTATCTGAGACCCAGTACTTC.